This entry lists 9 T cell receptor beta chains sequenced from one sample in a study of T cells in tuberculosis. Produced via immunoSEQ multiplex PCR; TCRdb's table is partial and in-frame only. The repertoire holds tens of thousands of clones, with 95% to 97% as singletons. Sequencing was performed on PBMCs. These receptors originate from a donor aged 10 to 29 with latent tuberculosis or without tuberculosis infection.

V is TRBV29-1 and J is TRBJ2-7, with D perhaps matching TRBD2 (6 bases). The CDR3 extends over 12 amino acids. V lost 7 bases and J 6 bases, leaving 16 bases between the germline ends. CDR1 is SQVTM and CDR2 is ANQGSEA in the germline V gene. The CDR3 here is CSAGEGIGEQYF. Here the CDR3 DNA reads TGCAGCGCGGGGGAAGGGATTGGCGAGCAGTACTTC.

J is TRBJ2-7 and V is TRBV7-2; 7 nucleotides agree with TRBD1. Germline CDR1 and CDR2: SGHTA and FQGNSA. The CDR3 consists of 17 residues. V shed 5 bases, J shed 0 bases, and the junction held 13 bases outside the gene matches. CDR3 in amino acids: CASSRRRGYRGSYEQYF. The CDR3, as DNA: TGTGCCAGCAGCCGGAGAAGGGGATACAGGGGCTCCTACGAGCAGTACTTC.

In nucleotides, the CDR3 is TGTGCCAGCAGTTCCGTAGACAGGGGGAATGAAAAACTGTTTTTT. This sequence encodes CASSSVDRGNEKLFF. The chain combines TRBV28 with TRBJ1-4, with 9 bases that match TRBD1. The trim removed 4 bases at V and 5 bases at J, leaving 5 bases unmatched. Germline V gene data show CDR1 as MDHEN and CDR2 as SYDVKM. The CDR3 sequence is 15 residues long.

The CDR3 protein is CASSPTGGIYGYTF. In nucleotides, the CDR3 is TGTGCCAGCAGTCCTACGGGGGGGATCTATGGCTACACCTTC. This sequence joins TRBV28 and TRBJ1-2, with D tentatively TRBD1 (5 bases). Looked up from germline, CDR1 is MDHEN and CDR2 is SYDVKM. V lost 5 bases and J lost 4, with 14 bases in between. CDR3 length equals 14 residues.

The chain employs TRBV5-1 and TRBJ2-1; TRBD1 matches 12 bases. V gave up 2 bases and J gave up 7 bases; unmatched junction bases: 7. The germline V gene has CDR1 SGHRS and CDR2 YFSETQ. CDR3 length: 16 residues. In DNA, the CDR3 is TGCGCCAGCAGCTTAACCGGGACAGGGGGCAAAAATGAGCAGTTCTTC. Its translation is CASSLTGTGGKNEQFF.

Here the CDR3 DNA reads TGTGCCAGTAGTATCTCGAACATCCCAGGGAAACTGTTTTTT. Translation gives CASSISNIPGKLFF. This chain uses TRBV19 with TRBJ1-4; D is perhaps TRBD1 (5 bases). Germline CDR1 reads LNHDA; CDR2 reads SQIVND (reference sequence). CDR3 length equals 14 residues. V was pared by 3 bases and J by 11 bases, with 16 bases between.

The chain is built from TRBV7-3 and TRBJ2-1, with D tentatively TRBD2 (5 bases). Per the germline V gene, CDR1 is SGHTA and CDR2 is FQGTGA. The ends were cut back, 4 bases at V and 3 bases at J, with 16 bases in the middle. The CDR3 has 16 residues. The CDR3 coding sequence is TGTGCCAGCAGCTCCCAGCATCGACTAAGCTACAATGAGCAGTTCTTC. This translates into CASSSQHRLSYNEQFF.

V gene TRBV5-4 combines with J gene TRBJ2-3, with TRBD2 identical over 8 bases. The length of the CDR3 is 14 residues. The germline V gene has CDR1 SGHNT and CDR2 YYREEE (reference sequence). Losses at the gene ends were 8 bases for V and 5 bases for J; bases not matched to a gene: 10. CDR3 nucleotide sequence: TGTGCCAGTCAGAGCGGGAGTGATAAAGATACGCAGTATTTT. This translates into CASQSGSDKDTQYF.

This chain links TRBV28 with TRBJ2-7; no clear D gene. This CDR3 spans 14 amino acids. Germline assignment: CDR1 MDHEN and CDR2 SYDVKM. The V and J ends lost 5 bases and 3 bases respectively, with 14 bases between them. The CDR3 sequence is CASSPFWRGYEQYF. As DNA, the CDR3 is TGTGCCAGCAGTCCGTTTTGGAGAGGCTACGAGCAGTACTTC.